These 20 T cell receptor beta chains were sequenced from one sample in a study of identical twins (dated by TCRdb to the mid-2010s). Libraries came from 5' RACE. Sequencing took place on an Illumina HiSeq 2000. TCRdb reprocessing: public reads trimmed at Q25 with fastp, clones called with MiXCR, in-frame beta chains kept. Rows are combined by CDR3 protein, so each entry shows the most common genes and DNA. The sample table records 1.5 million to 2 million distinct CDR3 sequences; less than 35% of these occur just once. Jointly, the top ten make up 0.27% of the sample. The sample was cord blood. All receptors derive from a newborn girl in good health.

This clonotype was counted only a few times. This chain uses TRBV6-6 with TRBJ2-5, with 7 bases aligning to TRBD1. The CDR3 contains 15 residues. Losses at the gene ends were 0 bases for V and 5 bases for J; bases not matched to a gene: 6. From germline, CDR1 is MNHNY and CDR2 SVGAGI (reference sequence). The CDR3 reads CASSYSRGRTETQYF. The CDR3 nucleotides read TGTGCCAGCAGTTACTCGAGGGGGCGCACGGAGACCCAGTACTTC.

The table lists this clonotype with a few counts. This rearrangement joins TRBV20-1 to TRBJ2-5, with 10 bases lining up with TRBD2. The CDR3 consists of 14 residues. The V and J ends lost 1 base and 4 bases, in that order; junction bases with no gene match: 3. CDR1 is DFQATT and CDR2 is SNEGSKA in the germline V gene (reference sequence). The CDR3 is CSARGSGRLETQYF. The CDR3 nucleotides are TGCAGTGCTAGAGGTAGCGGGAGGTTAGAGACCCAGTACTTC.

This clonotype was seen a few times. The chain recombines TRBV20-1 with TRBJ2-1; 9 positions agree with TRBD2. The V gene's germline CDR1 is DFQATT and CDR2 SNEGSKA (reference sequence). CDR3 size: 12 residues. Losses at the gene ends were 7 bases for V and 6 bases for J; bases not matched to a gene: 4. The chain's CDR3 is CSVPSGANEQFF. The CDR3 DNA sequence: TGCAGTGTTCCTAGCGGGGCCAATGAGCAGTTCTTC.

The J gene is TRBJ2-7, the V gene TRBV7-9; D remains ambiguous. Deletions cut 5 bases from V and 4 bases from J, with 9 bases between. The CDR3 extends over 12 amino acids. Germline CDR1 SEHNR, CDR2 FQNEAQ (reference sequence). This CDR3 is CASSQEMYEQYF. The DNA for the CDR3 is TGTGCCAGCAGCCAAGAAATGTACGAGCAGTACTTC.

The V gene is TRBV20-1, the J gene TRBJ1-1; D is unclear. The CDR3 has 15 amino acids. The ends were cut back, 1 base at V and 0 bases at J, with 12 bases in the middle. CDR1 is DFQATT and CDR2 is SNEGSKA in the germline V gene (reference sequence). In nucleotides, the CDR3 is TGCAGTGCTAGAGCCCCCGGACGGGTGAACACTGAAGCTTTCTTT. Amino acids: CSARAPGRVNTEAFF.

The table lists this clonotype with many counts. The V call is TRBV7-9, the J call TRBJ2-7; D is unclear. The CDR3 consists of 14 residues. The V gene lost 3 bases and the J gene lost 0 bases, with 9 bases spanning the gap. From germline, CDR1 is SEHNR and CDR2 FQNEAQ (reference sequence). The chain's CDR3 is CASSFDRSSYEQYF. The CDR3 nucleotides read TGTGCCAGCAGCTTCGATCGGAGCTCCTACGAGCAGTACTTC. Supplemented by reference TRBV7-9 and TRBJ2-7, the full variable domain reads DTGVSQNPRHKITKRGQNVTFRCDPISEHNRLYWYRQTLGQGPEFLTYFQNEAQLEKSRLLSDRFSAERPKGSFSTLEIQRTEQGDSAMYLCASSFDRSSYEQYFGPGTRLTVT.

The chain couples TRBV12-3 or TRBV12-4 to TRBJ2-1; D not resolved. This CDR3 contains 14 residues. V lost 7 bases, J lost 1 base, and 11 bases lay in between. The CDR3: CASISRLSYNEQFF. The CDR3 region has the DNA TGTGCCAGCATTTCCAGGCTTTCCTACAATGAGCAGTTCTTC.

V and J are TRBV9 and TRBJ2-6; D possibly uses TRBD1 or TRBD2 (6 bases each). Germline assignment: CDR1 SGDLS and CDR2 YYNGEE. V was trimmed by 4 bases and J by 2 bases, leaving 13 bases between them. The CDR3 is made up of 16 amino acids. The CDR3: CASSNAGGPGANVLTF. The DNA for the CDR3 is TGTGCCAGCAGCAACGCCGGGGGCCCTGGGGCCAACGTCCTGACTTTC.

The chain couples TRBV12-3 or TRBV12-4 to TRBJ2-1; 11 positions agree with TRBD1. V trimming: 8 bases; J trimming: 5 bases; junction bases outside the gene matches: 11. This CDR3 has 16 amino acids. In DNA form, the CDR3 reads TGTGCCAGCCTACCAGCTCCGGGACAGGGGGACAATGAGCAGTTCTTC. Residues: CASLPAPGQGDNEQFF.

The genes are TRBV21-1 and TRBJ2-5; the table's D call, TRBD2, was not checked against the DNA. TRBV21-1 is classified as a pseudogene. The length of the CDR3 is 14 residues. The CDR3 here is CASSCGSGKETQYF. CDR3 DNA sequence: TGTGCCAGCAGCTGTGGTAGCGGTAAAGAGACCCAGTACTTC.

This chain joins TRBV20-1 and TRBJ2-4; TRBD2 matches at 11 bases. Per germline, CDR1 DFQATT and CDR2 SNEGSKA (reference sequence). The CDR3 runs to 11 residues. The V segment lost 4 bases and the J segment 13 bases; nucleotides outside the gene matches: 3. DNA of the CDR3: TGCAGTGCTATACTAGCGGGAGAGCAGTACTTC. This sequence encodes CSAILAGEQYF.

This sequence joins TRBV6-1 and TRBJ2-4; TRBD1 matches 8 bases. Germline trimming cut 8 bases from V and 13 bases from J; bases unmatched to any gene: 25. There are 17 residues in the CDR3. Per the germline V gene, CDR1 is MNHNS and CDR2 is SASEGT. The CDR3 reads CASGTTTSRDRLKQQYF. CDR3 DNA: TGTGCCAGCGGAACCACCACTTCCCGGGACAGGCTCAAACAGCAGTACTTC.

The sample holds a few counts of this clonotype. The rearrangement uses TRBV28 and TRBJ2-7; the D call may be TRBD1 or TRBD2 (5 bases each). Germline V gene lookup returns CDR1 MDHEN and CDR2 SYDVKM. The CDR3 sequence is 15 residues long. Trimming took off 5 bases at V and 0 bases at J, with 14 bases between the two ends. CDR3 DNA sequence: TGTGCCAGCAGTCGCACCGGGACGGTCTCCTACGAGCAGTACTTC. Translation gives CASSRTGTVSYEQYF.

The chain has TRBV20-1 and TRBJ1-5; D possibly corresponds to TRBD1 (5 bases). Trimming shortened V by 6 bases and J by 3 bases, and 15 bases separated the two germline ends. Germline V gene lookup returns CDR1 DFQATT and CDR2 SNEGSKA (reference sequence). CDR3 size: 14 residues. CDR3 residues: CSAPRDGINQPQHF. CDR3 DNA: TGCAGTGCCCCACGGGACGGAATCAATCAGCCCCAGCATTTT.

This clonotype was detected only a few times. This rearrangement joins TRBV6-2 or TRBV6-3 to TRBJ1-2; 7 bases fit TRBD1. CDR1 MNHEY and CDR2 SVGEGT come from the germline V gene. V dropped 6 bases and J dropped 6; count of bases not matched to a gene: 7. CDR3 length: 13 residues. CDR3 amino acids: CASSYGTVDGYTF. The CDR3 DNA reads as TGTGCCAGCAGCTACGGGACAGTGGATGGCTACACCTTC.

This chain uses TRBV12-3 or TRBV12-4 with TRBJ2-2; no definite D call. The CDR3 is made up of 13 amino acids. V lost 7 bases and J 4 bases, leaving 10 bases between the germline ends. CDR3 residues: CASTTTVTGELFF. The CDR3 DNA follows: TGTGCCAGCACCACAACGGTCACCGGGGAGCTGTTTTTT.

J is TRBJ1-1 and V is TRBV4-1, with D uncertain. Trimming shortened V by 0 bases and J by 2 bases, and 10 bases separated the two germline ends. The CDR3 is 15 amino acids. Germline lookup yields CDR1 MGHRA and CDR2 YSYEKL. Here the CDR3 DNA reads TGCGCCAGCAGCCAAGATAGGTCACCTAACACTGAAGCTTTCTTT. This encodes CASSQDRSPNTEAFF.

As concerns this clonotype: An end of the junction does not agree with germline; a read error may underlie this. This chain joins TRBV5-5 and TRBJ2-1; no clear D. The CDR3 length is 14 residues. Germline values: CDR1 SGHKS, CDR2 YYEKEE (reference sequence). Here the CDR3 reads CACSLGHNNDWQFF. CDR3 nucleotide sequence: TGTGCCTGCAGCTTGGGCCACAACAATGATTGGCAGTTCTTC. Complete variable domain (other parts from reference TRBV5-5 and TRBJ2-1): DAGVTQSPTHLIKTRGQQVTLRCSPISGHKSVSWYQQVLGQGPQFIFQYYEKEERGRGNFPDRFSARQFPNYSSELNVNALLLGDSALYLCACSLGHNNDWQFFGPGTRLTVL.

The chain couples TRBV6-2 or TRBV6-3 to TRBJ2-7, with 8 nucleotides matching TRBD2. Germline V gene lookup returns CDR1 MNHEY and CDR2 SVGEGT. The CDR3 sequence is 12 residues long. V trimming: 6 bases; J trimming: 9 bases; junction bases outside the gene matches: 7. The chain's CDR3 is CASRTGGVRQYF. The DNA for the CDR3 is TGTGCCAGCAGAACGGGAGGGGTACGGCAGTACTTC.

This sequence joins TRBV7-9 and TRBJ2-3, with 7 nucleotides matching TRBD1. The CDR3 consists of 14 residues. Trimming at V came to 7 bases and at J to 3 bases, leaving 7 bases not matched to a gene. CDR1 SEHNR and CDR2 FQNEAQ come from the germline V gene (reference sequence). The CDR3, as DNA: TGTGCCAGCACCCTGACAGGGTTAACAGATACGCAGTATTTT. It codes for CASTLTGLTDTQYF.